The 16 T cell receptor beta chains reported below all come from one sample, sequenced in a study of blood T cell repertoires in COVID-19. Here immunoSEQ multiplex PCR was the method, and the copy in TCRdb shows in-frame clones only, minus some. Found here are fewer than 250,000 clones, about 84% of them singletons; the top ten hold about 1.8%. Sequenced input: PBMCs or T cells enriched from blood (not recorded which). The receptors derive from a man aged 55-75 years who had recovered from COVID-19.

The V call is TRBV19, the J call TRBJ2-7; D not certain. This CDR3 region has 13 residues. V shed 1 base and J shed 3 bases, with 7 bases lying between them. Germline CDR1 LNHDA, CDR2 SQIVND (reference sequence). The CDR3 sequence: CASSIGRSYEQYF. CDR3 nucleotides: TGTGCCAGTAGTATAGGGAGAAGCTACGAGCAGTACTTC. The entire variable domain, with the rest obtained from reference TRBV19 and TRBJ2-7, is as follows: DGGITQSPKYLFRKEGQNVTLSCEQNLNHDAMYWYRQDPGQGLRLIYYSQIVNDFQKGDIAEGYSVSREKKESFPLTVTSAQKNPTAFYLCASSIGRSYEQYFGPGTRLTVT.

The chain has TRBV7-2 and TRBJ1-2, with 9 bases aligning to TRBD1. The J segment lost 5 bases and the V segment lost 1 base, leaving 5 bases of the junction unmatched. CDR1 and CDR2 (germline): SGHTA, FQGNSA. CDR3 length: 15 amino acids. CDR3 protein: CASSLGTGGPYGYTF. For the CDR3, the DNA is TGTGCCAGCAGCTTAGGAACAGGGGGCCCGTATGGCTACACCTTC.

J is TRBJ1-3 and V is TRBV6-1, with D unclear. Trimming cost V 3 bases and J 0 bases, with 12 bases left between them. This CDR3 contains 16 residues. The germline V gene has CDR1 MNHNS and CDR2 SASEGT. CDR3 DNA: TGTGCCAGCAGTGAGATCCCGGGGAACTCTGGAAACACCATATATTTT. Amino acid sequence: CASSEIPGNSGNTIYF.

The rearrangement uses TRBV18 and TRBJ2-3, with D possibly matching TRBD2 (7 bases). V lost 2 bases to trimming and J lost 6 bases, with 21 bases between them. The CDR3 sequence is 17 residues long. Germline-derived CDR1 and CDR2 are KGHSH and LQKENI. The CDR3 bases are TGTGCCAGCTCACCAGAGGGCGGGGGCCTTTATGCGGATACGCAGTATTTT. Its protein product is CASSPEGGGLYADTQYF.

This clone showed up just once. The chain uses TRBV19 and TRBJ1-2; D is possibly TRBD1 (5 bases). With 6 bases removed from V and 3 bases from J, the gap between germline ends came to 11 bases. CDR3 length: 13 residues. CDR1 and CDR2 from the germline V gene are LNHDA and SQIVND (reference sequence). CDR3 DNA sequence: TGTGCCAGTAGCTCGACAGATCACTATGGCTACACCTTC. Protein: CASSSTDHYGYTF.

As to this clone: In the same sample, other DNA sequences code for this CDR3. The chain couples TRBV11-2 to TRBJ1-1; TRBD1 aligns across 8 bases. Germline lookup yields CDR1 SGHAT and CDR2 FQNNGV. The J segment lost 3 bases and the V segment lost 5 bases, leaving 2 bases of the junction unmatched. The CDR3 is 13 amino acids. This CDR3 is CASSPDRDTEAFF. CDR3 nucleotides: TGTGCCAGCAGCCCGGACAGGGACACTGAAGCTTTCTTT.

The CDR3: CASSITGGGSGGYTF. CDR3 coding DNA: TGTGCCAGTAGTATTACAGGGGGCGGGTCAGGTGGCTACACCTTC. The chain is built from TRBV19 and TRBJ1-2, with 9 bases identical to TRBD1. Germline values: CDR1 LNHDA, CDR2 SQIVND (reference sequence). Losses at the gene ends were 3 bases for V and 7 bases for J; bases not matched to a gene: 9. The CDR3 length is 15 residues.

This chain joins TRBV4-2 and TRBJ1-1, with D possibly being TRBD1 (5 bases). Trimming removed 2 bases from V and 1 base from J, with 8 bases in between. Germline V gene data show CDR1 as LGHNA and CDR2 as YNFKEQ. CDR3 size: 14 residues. CDR3 coding DNA: TGTGCCAGCAGCCAAACTCAGGGGAACACTGAAGCTTTCTTT. Amino acid sequence: CASSQTQGNTEAFF.

This chain connects TRBV2 to TRBJ1-2, with TRBD1 identical over 9 bases. Germline V CDR1 and CDR2: SNHLY, FYNNEI. V lost 4 bases and J lost 5; bases outside the gene matches: 5. The CDR3 sequence is 14 residues long. The chain's CDR3 is CASSVQGALYGYTF. The CDR3 coding sequence is TGTGCCAGCAGTGTACAGGGGGCTCTTTATGGCTACACCTTC.

The chain combines TRBV5-1 with TRBJ2-1; the D gene is possibly TRBD1 (5 bases). This CDR3 contains 14 residues. CDR1 SGHRS and CDR2 YFSETQ come from the germline V gene. Trimming pared 5 bases from V and 5 bases from J, leaving 14 bases between. CDR3 amino acids: CASSQGQADNEQFF. CDR3 nucleotide sequence: TGCGCCAGCAGTCAGGGTCAGGCGGACAATGAGCAGTTCTTC.

The rearrangement joins TRBV29-1 to TRBJ1-2, with TRBD1 matching 7 bases. The junction had 8 bases not matched to a gene; V was cut back by 6 bases and J by 4 bases. Germline V gene lookup returns CDR1 SQVTM and CDR2 ANQGSEA. CDR3 length equals 13 residues. The CDR3 DNA sequence: TGCAGCGTAGGAGACAGGGCTGCCTATGGCTACACCTTC. As protein: CSVGDRAAYGYTF.

This sequence joins TRBV5-1 and TRBJ1-2; D gene ambiguous. The germline CDR1 and CDR2 sequences are SGHRS and YFSETQ. Trimming took off 2 bases at V and 0 bases at J, with 11 bases between the two ends. This CDR3 region has 15 residues. CDR3 in DNA: TGCGCCAGCAGCTTCGGAGACGGAACTAACTATGGCTACACCTTC. Translating it yields CASSFGDGTNYGYTF.

The chain uses TRBV7-9 and TRBJ1-4; D uncertain. The CDR3 runs to 14 residues. Trimming pared 5 bases from V and 5 bases from J, leaving 12 bases between. Germline V gene data show CDR1 as SEHNR and CDR2 as FQNEAQ (reference sequence). This CDR3 reads CASSRGDGNEKLFF. CDR3 in DNA: TGTGCCAGCAGCCGAGGAGATGGGAATGAAAAACTGTTTTTT.

This sequence joins TRBV2 and TRBJ1-5, with 9 nucleotides matching TRBD1. The V segment lost 1 base and the J segment 2 bases; nucleotides outside the gene matches: 9. The CDR3 has 18 amino acids. Germline assignment: CDR1 SNHLY and CDR2 FYNNEI. CDR3: CASSEGGQGGHGNQPQHF. CDR3 nucleotide sequence: TGTGCCAGCAGTGAAGGGGGACAGGGTGGGCATGGCAATCAGCCCCAGCATTTT.

This clone was seen more than once but under ten times. The gene calls are TRBV11-2 and TRBJ1-1; D might be TRBD1 (6 bases). Germline V gives CDR1 SGHAT, CDR2 FQNNGV. Deletions cut 1 base from V and 4 bases from J, with 7 bases between. This CDR3 spans 13 amino acids. This chain's CDR3 is CASSLGGPTEAFF. The DNA of the CDR3 is TGTGCCAGCAGCTTAGGGGGGCCCACTGAAGCTTTCTTT.

The V and J genes are TRBV12-3 or TRBV12-4 and TRBJ1-1, with D possibly being TRBD1 (5 bases). Trimming removed 2 bases at V and 3 bases at J, with 7 bases between. This CDR3 spans 13 amino acids. The CDR3 DNA reads as TGTGCCAGCAGTTTAACAGGCTACACTGAAGCTTTCTTT. Translated: CASSLTGYTEAFF.